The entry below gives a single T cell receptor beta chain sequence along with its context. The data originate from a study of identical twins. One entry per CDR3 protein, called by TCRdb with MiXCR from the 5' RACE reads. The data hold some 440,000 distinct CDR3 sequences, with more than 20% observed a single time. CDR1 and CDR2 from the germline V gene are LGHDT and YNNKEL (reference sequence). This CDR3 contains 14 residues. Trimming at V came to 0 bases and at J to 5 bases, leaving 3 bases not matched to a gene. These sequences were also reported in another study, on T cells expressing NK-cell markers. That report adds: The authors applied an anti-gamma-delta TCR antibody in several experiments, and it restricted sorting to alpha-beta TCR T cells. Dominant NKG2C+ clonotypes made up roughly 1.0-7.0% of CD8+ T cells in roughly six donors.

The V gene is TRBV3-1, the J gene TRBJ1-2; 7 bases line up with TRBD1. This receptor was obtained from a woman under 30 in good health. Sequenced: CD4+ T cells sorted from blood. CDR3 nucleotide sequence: TGTGCCAGCAGCCAAGATAGGACAGGTTATGGCTACACCTTC. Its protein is CASSQDRTGYGYTF. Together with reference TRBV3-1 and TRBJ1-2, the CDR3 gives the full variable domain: DTAVSQTPKYLVTQMGNDKSIKCEQNLGHDTMYWYKQDSKKFLKIMFSYNNKELIINETVPNRFSPKSPDKAHLNLHINSLELGDSAVYFCASSQDRTGYGYTFGSGTRLTVV.